The rows below give T cell receptor beta chains drawn from one sample of a study of T cells in Graves' hyperthyroidism and ophthalmopathy. TCRdb ran MiXCR on the multiplex PCR reads and lists one entry per CDR3 protein. The sample includes roughly 500,000 distinct CDR3 sequences, around a quarter of them seen just once. Material for sequencing was blood. These receptors originate from a woman in her 30s with Graves' ophthalmopathy. Each CDR3 is given with its conserved first and last residue. Each record gives: D gene, V gene, J gene, clone size, CDR3 protein, CDR3 DNA. D genes are given only for firm matches. The size field is filled for only some rows; it gives once, few, many or a size class.

D: .; V: TRBV2; J: TRBJ1-1; size: many; CDR3: CASSEEGQTEAFF; DNA: TGTGCCAGCAGTGAAGAAGGTCAGACTGAAGCTTTCTTT
D: .; V: TRBV20-1; J: TRBJ1-5; size: many; CDR3: CSARGDSNQPQHF; DNA: TGCAGTGCTCGAGGGGACAGCAATCAGCCCCAGCATTTT
D: TRBD1; V: TRBV6-1; J: TRBJ2-6; size: many; CDR3: CASSESLGQGAGGANVLTF; DNA: TGTGCCAGCAGTGAATCCCTAGGACAGGGGGCTGGTGGGGCCAACGTCCTGACTTTC
D: TRBD2; V: TRBV7-2; J: TRBJ2-5; size: many; CDR3: CASSFGGGAEETQYF; DNA: TGTGCCAGCAGCTTTGGCGGGGGGGCTGAGGAGACCCAGTACTTC
D: .; V: TRBV6-1; J: TRBJ1-1; size: few; CDR3: CASRSEGRYTEAFF; DNA: TGTGCCAGCAGATCTGAGGGCAGGTACACTGAAGCTTTCTTT
D: .; V: TRBV29-1; J: TRBJ2-3; size: many; CDR3: CSVLLGRATDTQYF; DNA: TGCAGCGTTCTTTTGGGGCGGGCCACAGATACGCAGTATTTT
D: .; V: TRBV6-2/TRBV6-3; J: TRBJ1-2; size: .; CDR3: CASSYGREFAF; DNA: TGTGCCAGCAGTTACGGCCGGGAGTTCGCCTTC
D: .; V: TRBV6-5; J: TRBJ1-1; size: many; CDR3: CASSRFVNTEAFF; DNA: TGTGCCAGCAGTCGTTTCGTGAACACTGAAGCTTTCTTT
D: TRBD1; V: TRBV27; J: TRBJ1-2; size: many; CDR3: CASSSRQGIYGYTF; DNA: TGTGCCAGCAGTTCCCGACAGGGAATCTATGGCTACACCTTC
D: TRBD1; V: TRBV6-1; J: TRBJ1-6; size: .; CDR3: CASTPGQGWRALHF; DNA: TGTGCCAGCACTCCGGGACAGGGCTGGAGGGCCCTCCACTTT
D: .; V: TRBV19; J: TRBJ1-2; size: many; CDR3: CASMEGIIYGYTF; DNA: TGTGCCAGTATGGAAGGCATCATCTATGGCTACACCTTC
D: .; V: TRBV2; J: TRBJ2-5; size: many; CDR3: CASTIGLSGSETQYF; DNA: TGTGCCAGCACAATCGGTTTAAGCGGATCGGAGACCCAGTACTTC
D: .; V: TRBV7-8; J: TRBJ2-5; size: many; CDR3: CASSPGPHVQETQYF; DNA: TGTGCCAGCAGCCCTGGGCCACACGTCCAAGAGACCCAGTACTTC
D: .; V: TRBV25-1; J: TRBJ1-2; size: many; CDR3: CASMEGHYGYTF; DNA: TGTGCCAGCATGGAGGGCCACTATGGCTACACCTTC
D: .; V: TRBV6-1; J: TRBJ2-2; size: many; CDR3: CAVAEFGELFF; DNA: TGTGCCGTTGCGGAGTTCGGGGAGCTGTTTTTT
D: TRBD2; V: TRBV7-3; J: TRBJ2-3; size: few; CDR3: CASSLTGLAEDTQYF; DNA: TGTGCCAGCAGCTTAACGGGACTAGCGGAAGATACGCAGTATTTT
D: TRBD1; V: TRBV4-1; J: TRBJ1-1; size: .; CDR3: CASSQDQGQVVASTEAFF; DNA: TGCGCCAGCAGCCAAGATCAGGGACAGGTGGTGGCGTCCACTGAAGCTTTCTTT
D: .; V: TRBV28; J: TRBJ2-7; size: .; CDR3: CASSGGVSSYEQYF; DNA: TGTGCCAGCAGCGGGGGTGTAAGCTCCTACGAGCAGTACTTC
D: .; V: TRBV6-2/TRBV6-3; J: TRBJ2-2; size: many; CDR3: CASSYSILRAVNTGELFF; DNA: TGTGCCAGCAGTTACTCGATCCTCCGGGCGGTGAACACCGGGGAGCTGTTTTTT
D: TRBD1; V: TRBV6-7; J: TRBJ1-2; size: .; CDR3: CASSSAGGGGRPFSGYTF; DNA: TGTGCCAGCAGTTCCGCGGGGGGAGGGGGCAGACCTTTTTCCGGCTACACCTTC
D: .; V: TRBV6-5; J: TRBJ2-2; size: many; CDR3: CASSYGYSNTGELFF; DNA: TGTGCCAGCAGTTACGGGTACTCGAACACCGGGGAGCTGTTTTTT
D: .; V: TRBV5-1; J: TRBJ2-5; size: .; CDR3: CASSQIGSQETQYF; DNA: TGCGCCAGCAGCCAAATCGGGTCCCAAGAGACCCAGTACTTC
D: .; V: TRBV20-1; J: TRBJ1-1; size: .; CDR3: CSARVSGVWGRRDTEAFF; DNA: TGCAGTGCTAGAGTATCTGGGGTCTGGGGCCGAAGGGACACTGAAGCTTTCTTT
D: TRBD2; V: TRBV7-2; J: TRBJ2-7; size: .; CDR3: CASSPGGLKHEQYF; DNA: TGTGCCAGCAGCCCGGGGGGACTCAAGCACGAGCAGTACTTC
D: TRBD1; V: TRBV27; J: TRBJ1-1; size: many; CDR3: CASSARGRPAEAFF; DNA: TGTGCCAGCAGTGCCAGGGGGCGTCCAGCTGAAGCTTTCTTT
D: .; V: TRBV9; J: TRBJ1-1; size: few; CDR3: CASSVEWQGFTEAFF; DNA: TGTGCCAGCAGCGTAGAATGGCAGGGATTCACTGAAGCTTTCTTT
D: .; V: TRBV5-1; J: TRBJ1-2; size: .; CDR3: CASSLQGFDGYTF; DNA: TGCGCCAGCAGCTTGCAGGGATTCGATGGCTACACCTTC
D: TRBD2; V: TRBV20-1; J: TRBJ2-2; size: many; CDR3: CSAESGLAGWTGELFF; DNA: TGCAGTGCCGAATCTGGACTAGCGGGGTGGACCGGGGAGCTGTTTTTT